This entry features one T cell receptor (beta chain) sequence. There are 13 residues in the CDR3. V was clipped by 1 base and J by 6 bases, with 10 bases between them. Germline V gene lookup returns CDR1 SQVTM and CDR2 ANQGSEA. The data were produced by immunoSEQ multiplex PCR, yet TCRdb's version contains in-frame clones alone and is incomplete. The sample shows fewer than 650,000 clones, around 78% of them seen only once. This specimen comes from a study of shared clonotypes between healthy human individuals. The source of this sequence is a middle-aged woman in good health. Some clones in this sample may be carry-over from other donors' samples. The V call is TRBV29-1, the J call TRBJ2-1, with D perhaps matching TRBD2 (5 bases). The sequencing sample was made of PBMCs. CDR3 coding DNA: TGCAGCGTTGAAGGGGGAGCTGTCAATGAGCAGTTCTTC. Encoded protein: CSVEGGAVNEQFF.